A single sample gave rise to the 5 T cell receptor beta chains below, sequenced in a study of cytomegalovirus exposure and HLA in healthy donors. The table came from immunoSEQ multiplex PCR; TCRdb's copy has only in-frame clones and leaves some out. The data show approximately 200,000 clones, about 86% seen once. The sample consisted of PBMCs. Receptor source: a woman between 18 and 29 years old in good health and CMV-seronegative.

The chain carries TRBV27 and TRBJ2-7; 7 bases align to TRBD1. The CDR3 extends over 12 amino acids. CDR1 is MNHEY, CDR2 SMNVEV, per germline (reference sequence). For the CDR3, the DNA is TGTGCTCTCGAGGGGGCTAGGTACGAGCAGTACTTC. Residues: CALEGARYEQYF.

V gene TRBV6-6 combines with J gene TRBJ2-7, with 7 bases lining up with TRBD1. Trimming at V came to 5 bases and at J to 0 bases, leaving 7 bases not matched to a gene. Germline V gives CDR1 MNHNY, CDR2 SVGAGI (reference sequence). CDR3 length: 15 amino acids. CDR3 region: CASSTTGASSYEQYF. DNA of the CDR3: TGTGCCAGCAGTACCACAGGGGCAAGCTCCTACGAGCAGTACTTC.

V gene TRBV5-1 combines with J gene TRBJ2-5; TRBD1 aligns across 9 bases. Germline V lookup: CDR1 SGHRS, CDR2 YFSETQ. This CDR3 region has 13 residues. Germline trimming cut 2 bases from V and 5 bases from J; bases unmatched to any gene: 1. The CDR3 bases are TGCGCCAGCAGCTTAGGACAGGGGGAGACCCAGTACTTC. Its translation is CASSLGQGETQYF.

The chain combines TRBV28 with TRBJ1-1; 9 positions match TRBD1. The germline V gene has CDR1 MDHEN and CDR2 SYDVKM. The CDR3 sequence is 16 residues long. J was trimmed by 1 base and V by 2 bases; bases with no gene match: 5. The CDR3 spells CASSLPRTGANTEAFF. CDR3 in DNA: TGTGCCAGCAGTTTACCCCGGACAGGGGCGAACACTGAAGCTTTCTTT.

This clone was counted once. V usage is TRBV6-5 and J usage is TRBJ1-3, with D possibly matching TRBD1 (6 bases). Trimming shortened V by 0 bases and J by 2 bases, and 8 bases separated the two germline ends. CDR1 is MNHEY, CDR2 SVGAGI, per germline. The CDR3 has 15 amino acids. The chain's CDR3 is CASSYSNRAGNTIYF. As DNA, the CDR3 is TGTGCCAGCAGTTACTCGAACAGGGCTGGAAACACCATATATTTT.